A single sample gave rise to the 21 T cell receptor beta chains below, sequenced in a study of cytomegalovirus exposure and HLA in healthy donors. Repertoires were generated with immunoSEQ multiplex PCR, while TCRdb's copy carries only in-frame clones and drops some. The data hold 150,000 to 180,000 clones, with approximately 86% observed a single time. Specimen: PBMCs. The receptors come from a human donor in good health.

Here the CDR3 reads CASSSTGAGRKKNSPLHF. DNA of the CDR3: TGTGCCAGCAGCTCTACTGGGGCGGGACGAAAAAAGAATTCACCCCTCCACTTT. The chain has TRBV21-1 and TRBJ1-6. TRBV21-1 is termed a pseudogene. The CDR3 length is 18 residues.

This chain links TRBV5-6 with TRBJ2-3, with a weak D call TRBD2 (6 bases). CDR3 length equals 16 residues. The V gene lost 0 bases and the J gene lost 2 bases, with 13 bases spanning the gap. The germline gives CDR1 SGHDT, CDR2 YYEEEE. The CDR3 sequence: CASSLARDWDTDTQYF. In DNA form, the CDR3 reads TGTGCCAGCAGCTTGGCCCGGGACTGGGACACAGATACGCAGTATTTT.

The chain uses TRBV5-6 and TRBJ1-4, with TRBD1 matching over 7 bases. The V segment lost 1 base and the J segment 6 bases; nucleotides outside the gene matches: 3. The CDR3 length is 14 residues. Germline V gene data show CDR1 as SGHDT and CDR2 as YYEEEE. The CDR3 region has the DNA TGTGCCAGCAGCTTGTGGGACAGAGATGAAAAACTGTTTTTT. Its protein product is CASSLWDRDEKLFF.

The table lists this clone with a few counts. The rearrangement links TRBV10-3 to TRBJ2-2; 10 bases line up with TRBD1. With V trimmed by 4 bases and J by 2 bases, 1 base remained unmatched. In germline, CDR1 is ENHRY, CDR2 SYGVKD. The CDR3 spans 15 residues. Here the CDR3 reads CAISATGGNTGELFF. For the CDR3, the DNA is TGTGCCATCAGTGCGACAGGGGGCAACACCGGGGAGCTGTTTTTT.

This clone turned up a few times. The chain recombines TRBV18 with TRBJ2-2; a possible D gene is TRBD2 (5 bases). The germline gives CDR1 KGHSH, CDR2 LQKENI. The length of the CDR3 is 15 residues. Trimming stripped 3 bases from V and 3 bases from J, with 11 bases between. This CDR3 reads CASSPYTRHTGELFF. The CDR3 DNA follows: TGTGCCAGCTCACCGTACACTAGACACACCGGGGAGCTGTTTTTT.

The chain couples TRBV5-6 to TRBJ1-1; TRBD1 matches 7 bases. The trim removed 5 bases at V and 0 bases at J, leaving 16 bases unmatched. The CDR3 covers 18 residues. Per the germline V gene, CDR1 is SGHDT and CDR2 is YYEEEE. The CDR3 nucleotides read TGTGCCAGCAGACTCCTACAGGGGACGATCGGGCTGAACACTGAAGCTTTCTTT. Its translation: CASRLLQGTIGLNTEAFF.

The J gene is TRBJ1-3, the V gene TRBV2; the match to TRBD1 covers 7 bases. Trimming at V came to 7 bases and at J to 7 bases, leaving 4 bases not matched to a gene. The CDR3 consists of 12 residues. Germline CDR1 and CDR2: SNHLY and FYNNEI. CDR3: CASKTGLNTIYF. CDR3 DNA: TGTGCCAGCAAGACAGGGCTGAACACCATATATTTT.

The chain uses TRBV10-3 and TRBJ1-1, with 8 bases lining up with TRBD1. The V and J ends lost 0 bases and 3 bases, in that order; junction bases with no gene match: 9. Germline CDR1 reads ENHRY; CDR2 reads SYGVKD. This CDR3 contains 17 residues. As DNA, the CDR3 is TGTGCCATCAGTGAGTCGACCCGGACAGGGTCCCACACTGAAGCTTTCTTT. Encoded protein: CAISESTRTGSHTEAFF.

The CDR3 is CASSLGGGDRGHEQYF. Here the CDR3 DNA reads TGTGCCAGCAGCTTAGGAGGCGGAGACCGAGGCCACGAGCAGTACTTC. The V call is TRBV7-9, the J call TRBJ2-7; D gene ambiguous. CDR3 length: 16 amino acids. With 1 base removed from V and 5 bases from J, the gap between germline ends came to 18 bases. Germline V gene lookup returns CDR1 SEHNR and CDR2 FQNEAQ (reference sequence).

The rearrangement links TRBV28 to TRBJ1-5; D remains unclear. Trimming left V 5 bases short and J 4 bases short, with 6 bases between. The CDR3 has 12 amino acids. Germline values: CDR1 MDHEN, CDR2 SYDVKM. DNA for the CDR3: TGTGCCAGCAGTCCTATAAATCAGCCCCAGCATTTT. It encodes CASSPINQPQHF.

This clone was counted a few times. The chain couples TRBV29-1 to TRBJ1-1, with a tentative D call TRBD1 (5 bases). Germline values: CDR1 SQVTM, CDR2 ANQGSEA. The CDR3 is 9 residues long. This CDR3 reads CGADTEAFF. The CDR3 region has the DNA TGCGGGGCGGACACTGAAGCTTTCTTT.

The chain employs TRBV28 and TRBJ1-5, with 7 bases fitting TRBD1. V lost 8 bases, J lost 0 bases, and 10 bases stayed unmatched. This CDR3 contains 16 residues. Looked up from germline, CDR1 is MDHEN and CDR2 is SYDVKM. The DNA of the CDR3 is TGTGCCAGCGGGGCTGCAGGGGGATATAGCAATCAGCCCCAGCATTTT. It yields the protein CASGAAGGYSNQPQHF.

A single count supports this clone. This chain connects TRBV7-9 to TRBJ1-2, with D possibly matching TRBD1 (5 bases). The CDR3 covers 15 residues. Trimming removed 5 bases at V and 4 bases at J, with 17 bases between. Germline loops: CDR1 SEHNR, CDR2 FQNEAQ (reference sequence). CDR3 protein: CASSNRQTSGYGYTF. CDR3 DNA: TGTGCCAGCAGCAACAGACAGACTAGTGGCTATGGCTACACCTTC.

The rearrangement links TRBV2 to TRBJ2-5, with TRBD1 as a possible D gene (6 bases). Trimming took 6 bases from V and 4 from J, leaving 12 bases between them. CDR3 length equals 13 residues. Germline V gene sequence: CDR1 SNHLY, CDR2 FYNNEI. This CDR3 is CASRTGHRETQYF. In nucleotides, the CDR3 is TGTGCCAGCAGGACAGGCCATAGAGAGACCCAGTACTTC.

In its sample, this clone was seen once. This CDR3 reads CASSLIGTANQETQYF. DNA of the CDR3: TGCGCCAGCAGCCTGATCGGGACAGCGAATCAAGAGACCCAGTACTTC. J is TRBJ2-5 and V is TRBV5-1; the match to TRBD1 covers 7 bases. With 4 bases clipped from V and 2 bases from J, the junction kept 11 bases outside the gene matches. This CDR3 spans 16 amino acids. Germline CDR1 reads SGHRS; CDR2 reads YFSETQ.

CDR3 in amino acids: CASRQGGAQNEQYF. CDR3 coding DNA: TGTGCCAGCCGACAAGGGGGAGCACAGAACGAGCAGTACTTC. The chain joins TRBV6-5 to TRBJ2-7, with a tentative D call TRBD1 (6 bases). V was trimmed by 8 bases and J by 5 bases, leaving 19 bases between them. The CDR3 runs 14 residues. From germline, CDR1 is MNHEY and CDR2 SVGAGI.

V gene TRBV29-1 combines with J gene TRBJ1-1; D perhaps matches TRBD1 (6 bases). The V end lost 6 bases, the J end lost 2 bases, and 13 bases lay between the germline ends. The CDR3 contains 13 residues. Germline-derived CDR1 and CDR2 are SQVTM and ANQGSEA. This CDR3 reads CSVGGRVNTEAFF. CDR3 DNA sequence: TGCAGCGTAGGGGGACGAGTAAACACTGAAGCTTTCTTT. The full variable domain, its missing parts supplied by reference TRBV29-1 and TRBJ1-1, is SAVISQKPSRDICQRGTSLTIQCQVDSQVTMMFWYRQQPGQSLTLIATANQGSEATYESGFVIDKFPISRPNLTFSTLTVSNMSPEDSSIYLCSVGGRVNTEAFFGQGTRLTVV.

The chain is built from TRBV27 and TRBJ1-3; no reliable D call. Deletions cut 6 bases from V and 0 bases from J, with 12 bases between. The CDR3 is 15 residues long. Germline V gene lookup returns CDR1 MNHEY and CDR2 SMNVEV (reference sequence). The CDR3 DNA reads as TGTGCCAGCAGCGCCGGTCGGGGCTCTGGAAACACCATATATTTT. This sequence encodes CASSAGRGSGNTIYF.

The V call is TRBV5-6, the J call TRBJ1-1; D not resolved. V lost 3 bases and J 2 bases, leaving 14 bases between the germline ends. The CDR3 is 15 residues long. Germline assignment: CDR1 SGHDT and CDR2 YYEEEE. CDR3 in DNA: TGTGCCAGCAGCTCAGAGACCCAGGCCAACACTGAAGCTTTCTTT. This gives the protein CASSSETQANTEAFF. Based on the CDR3 plus reference TRBV5-6 and TRBJ1-1, the full variable domain is DAGVTQSPTHLIKTRGQQVTLRCSPKSGHDTVSWYQQALGQGPQFIFQYYEEEERQRGNFPDRFSGHQFPNYSSELNVNALLLGDSALYLCASSSETQANTEAFFGQGTRLTVV.

The chain couples TRBV9 to TRBJ2-3; 11 nucleotides agree with TRBD2. J was trimmed by 1 base and V by 5 bases; bases with no gene match: 12. There are 18 residues in the CDR3. The germline gives CDR1 SGDLS, CDR2 YYNGEE. For the CDR3, the DNA is TGTGCCAGCAGTGGTACGCTGACTAGCGGGGTAGGCACAGATACGCAGTATTTT. This codes for CASSGTLTSGVGTDTQYF. The full variable domain, with the rest looked up from reference TRBV9 and TRBJ2-3, is DSGVTQTPKHLITATGQRVTLRCSPRSGDLSVYWYQQSLDQGLQFLIQYYNGEERAKGNILERFSAQQFPDLHSELNLSSLELGDSALYFCASSGTLTSGVGTDTQYFGPGTRLTVL.

V and J are TRBV6-1 and TRBJ2-7, with TRBD2 identical over 9 bases. CDR3 length: 14 residues. Germline-derived CDR1 and CDR2 are MNHNS and SASEGT. V trimming: 6 bases; J trimming: 2 bases; junction bases outside the gene matches: 5. The CDR3 region has the DNA TGTGCCAGCAGCCTGACTAGCGGAGCCTACGAGCAGTACTTC. Protein product: CASSLTSGAYEQYF.